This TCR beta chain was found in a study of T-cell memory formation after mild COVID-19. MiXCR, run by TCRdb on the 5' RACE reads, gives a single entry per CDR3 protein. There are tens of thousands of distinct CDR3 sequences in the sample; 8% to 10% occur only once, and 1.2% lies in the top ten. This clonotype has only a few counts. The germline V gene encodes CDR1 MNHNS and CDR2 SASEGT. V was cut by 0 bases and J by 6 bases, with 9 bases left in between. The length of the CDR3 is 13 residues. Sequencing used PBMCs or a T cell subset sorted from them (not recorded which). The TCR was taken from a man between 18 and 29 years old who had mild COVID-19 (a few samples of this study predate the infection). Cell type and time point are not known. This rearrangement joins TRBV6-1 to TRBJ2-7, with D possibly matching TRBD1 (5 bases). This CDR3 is CASSEARAREQYV. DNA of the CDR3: TGTGCCAGCAGTGAAGCCAGGGCCCGCGAGCAGTACGTC.